A single sample gave rise to the 2 T cell receptor beta chains below, sequenced in a study of T-cell reconstitution after alpha-beta-depleted transplantation in children. It was with unique molecular identifiers that the TCRbeta library was prepared. TCRdb recomputed calls from the PCR reads with MiXCR, one row per CDR3 protein. There are fewer than 250,000 distinct CDR3 sequences in the sample; 17% occur only once, and 43% lies in the top ten. The input for sequencing was PBMCs, mostly from graft donor cells, taken 360 days after TCRalphabeta/CD19-depleted stem cell transplant. These receptors all stem from a male patient aged 2 to 9 who had a stem cell transplant for acute lymphoblastic leukemia, so the T cells may come from the graft donor.

This clonotype was seen more than once but under ten times. The J gene is TRBJ2-2, the V gene TRBV18; possible D gene TRBD1, 5 bases. There are 15 residues in the CDR3. Germline CDR1 and CDR2: KGHSH and LQKENI. Trimming pared 3 bases from V and 3 bases from J, leaving 11 bases between. The DNA of the CDR3 is TGTGCCAGCTCACCGGTCGCACAGGACACCGGGGAGCTGTTTTTT. Encoded protein: CASSPVAQDTGELFF.

J is TRBJ1-1 and V is TRBV6-6; TRBD1 might be the D (5 bases). CDR3 length: 12 residues. Germline V CDR1 and CDR2: MNHNY, SVGAGI (reference sequence). Trimming removed 6 bases from V and 5 bases from J, with 10 bases in between. The CDR3 region is CASSARETEAFF. In nucleotides, the CDR3 is TGTGCCAGCAGCGCCAGGGAGACTGAAGCTTTCTTT.